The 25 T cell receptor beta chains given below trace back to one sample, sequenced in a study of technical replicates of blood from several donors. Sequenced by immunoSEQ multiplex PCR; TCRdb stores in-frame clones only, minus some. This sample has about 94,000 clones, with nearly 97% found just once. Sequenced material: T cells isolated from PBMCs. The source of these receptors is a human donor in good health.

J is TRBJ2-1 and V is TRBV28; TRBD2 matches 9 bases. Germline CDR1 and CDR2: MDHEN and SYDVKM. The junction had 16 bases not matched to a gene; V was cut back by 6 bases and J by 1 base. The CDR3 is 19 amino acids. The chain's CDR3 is CASRETAGGSLASYNEQFF. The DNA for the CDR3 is TGTGCCAGCAGGGAGACGGCGGGAGGGTCCCTGGCATCCTACAATGAGCAGTTCTTC.

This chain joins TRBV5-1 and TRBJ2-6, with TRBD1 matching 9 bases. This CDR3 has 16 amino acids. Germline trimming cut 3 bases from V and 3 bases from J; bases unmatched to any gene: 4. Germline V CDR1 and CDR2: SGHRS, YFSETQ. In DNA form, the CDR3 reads TGCGCCAGCAGCTGGACAGGGGTGATTGGGGCCAACGTCCTGACTTTC. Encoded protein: CASSWTGVIGANVLTF.

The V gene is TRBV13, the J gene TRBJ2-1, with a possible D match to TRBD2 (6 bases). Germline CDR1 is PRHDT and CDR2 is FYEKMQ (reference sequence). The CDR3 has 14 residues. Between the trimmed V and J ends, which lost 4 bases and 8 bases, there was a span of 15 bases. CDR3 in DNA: TGTGCCAGCAGCTCCGAACGGGAGAGCTATGAGCAGTTCTTC. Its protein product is CASSSERESYEQFF.

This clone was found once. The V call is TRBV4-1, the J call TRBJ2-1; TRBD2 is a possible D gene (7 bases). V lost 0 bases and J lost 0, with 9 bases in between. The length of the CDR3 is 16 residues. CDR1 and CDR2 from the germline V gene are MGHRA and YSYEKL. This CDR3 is CASSQERGASYNEQFF. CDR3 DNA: TGCGCCAGCAGCCAAGAACGGGGGGCCTCCTACAATGAGCAGTTCTTC.

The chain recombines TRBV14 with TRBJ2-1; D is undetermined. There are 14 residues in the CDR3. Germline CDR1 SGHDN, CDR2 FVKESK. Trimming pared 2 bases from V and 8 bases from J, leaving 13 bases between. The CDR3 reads CASSQIRPGHEQFF. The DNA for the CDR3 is TGTGCCAGCAGCCAAATACGGCCTGGGCATGAGCAGTTCTTC.

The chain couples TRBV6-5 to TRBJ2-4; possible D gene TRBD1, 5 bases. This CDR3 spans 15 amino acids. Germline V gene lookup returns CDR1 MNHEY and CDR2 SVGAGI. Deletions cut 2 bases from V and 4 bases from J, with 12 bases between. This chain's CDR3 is CASSYGWGQKNIQYF. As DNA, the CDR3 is TGTGCCAGCAGTTACGGGTGGGGCCAGAAAAACATTCAGTACTTC.

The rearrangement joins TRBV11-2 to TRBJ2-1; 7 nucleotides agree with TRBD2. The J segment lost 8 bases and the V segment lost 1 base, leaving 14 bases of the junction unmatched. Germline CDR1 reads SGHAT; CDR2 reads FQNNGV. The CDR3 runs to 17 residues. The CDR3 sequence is CASSLVFRGSELDEQFF. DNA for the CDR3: TGTGCCAGCAGCTTAGTGTTCCGCGGGAGTGAGTTAGATGAGCAGTTCTTC. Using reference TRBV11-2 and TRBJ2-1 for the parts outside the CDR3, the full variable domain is EAGVAQSPRYKIIEKRQSVAFWCNPISGHATLYWYQQILGQGPKLLIQFQNNGVVDDSQLPKDRFSAERLKGVDSTLKIQPAKLEDSAVYLCASSLVFRGSELDEQFFGPGTRLTVL.

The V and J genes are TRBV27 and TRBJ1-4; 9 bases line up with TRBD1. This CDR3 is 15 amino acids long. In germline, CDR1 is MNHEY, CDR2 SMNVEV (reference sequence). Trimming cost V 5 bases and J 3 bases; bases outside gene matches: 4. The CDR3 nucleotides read TGTGCCAGCAGTCTATGGACAGGGGCTAATGAAAAACTGTTTTTT. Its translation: CASSLWTGANEKLFF.

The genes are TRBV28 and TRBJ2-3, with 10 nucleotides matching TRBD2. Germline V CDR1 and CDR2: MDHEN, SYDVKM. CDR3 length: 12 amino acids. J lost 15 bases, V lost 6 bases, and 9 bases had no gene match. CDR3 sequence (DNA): TGTGCCAGCAGCCAGTCCGGGACTAGCGACTATTTT. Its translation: CASSQSGTSDYF.

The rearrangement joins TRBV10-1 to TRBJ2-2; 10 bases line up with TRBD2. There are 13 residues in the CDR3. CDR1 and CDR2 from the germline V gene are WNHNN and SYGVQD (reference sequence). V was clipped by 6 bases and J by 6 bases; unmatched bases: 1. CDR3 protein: CASSSGRAGELFF. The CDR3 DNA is TGCGCCAGCAGCAGCGGGAGGGCCGGGGAGCTGTTTTTT.

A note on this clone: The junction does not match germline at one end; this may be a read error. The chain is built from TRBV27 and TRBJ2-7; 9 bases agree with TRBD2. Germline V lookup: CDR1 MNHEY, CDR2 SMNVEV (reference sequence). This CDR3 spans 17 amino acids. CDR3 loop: CASSWGHGGRASFEQYF. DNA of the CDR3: TGTGCCAGCAGTTGGGGGCATGGCGGGAGGGCCTCCTTCGAGCAGTACTTC.

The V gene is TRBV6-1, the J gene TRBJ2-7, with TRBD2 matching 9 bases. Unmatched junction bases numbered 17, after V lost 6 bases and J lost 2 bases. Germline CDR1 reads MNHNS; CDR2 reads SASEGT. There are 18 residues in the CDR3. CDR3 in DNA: TGTGCCAGCAGGGAATCTCGGCTAGCGGGATCAAAGACCTACGAGCAGTACTTC. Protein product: CASRESRLAGSKTYEQYF.

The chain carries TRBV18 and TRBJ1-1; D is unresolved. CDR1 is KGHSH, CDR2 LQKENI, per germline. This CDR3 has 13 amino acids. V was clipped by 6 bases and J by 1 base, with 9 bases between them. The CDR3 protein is CASSREPNTEAFF. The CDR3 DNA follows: TGTGCCAGCTCCCGCGAGCCGAACACTGAAGCTTTCTTT.

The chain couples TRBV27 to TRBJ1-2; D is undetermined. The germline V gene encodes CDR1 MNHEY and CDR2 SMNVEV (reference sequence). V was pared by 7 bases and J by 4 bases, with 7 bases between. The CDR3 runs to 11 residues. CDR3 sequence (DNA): TGTGCCAGCACCTCAGGCTATGGCTACACCTTC. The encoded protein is CASTSGYGYTF.

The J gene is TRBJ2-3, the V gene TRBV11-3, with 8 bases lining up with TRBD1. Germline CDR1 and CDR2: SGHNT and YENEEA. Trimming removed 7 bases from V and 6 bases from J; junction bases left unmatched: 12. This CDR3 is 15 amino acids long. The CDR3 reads CASTPDRGPPDTQYF. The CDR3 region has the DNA TGTGCCAGCACCCCAGACAGGGGCCCCCCGGATACGCAGTATTTT. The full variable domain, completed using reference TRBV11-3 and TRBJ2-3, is EAGVVQSPRYKIIEKKQPVAFWCNPISGHNTLYWYLQNLGQGPELLIRYENEEAVDDSQLPKDRFSAERLKGVDSTLKIQPAELGDSAVYLCASTPDRGPPDTQYFGPGTRLTVL.

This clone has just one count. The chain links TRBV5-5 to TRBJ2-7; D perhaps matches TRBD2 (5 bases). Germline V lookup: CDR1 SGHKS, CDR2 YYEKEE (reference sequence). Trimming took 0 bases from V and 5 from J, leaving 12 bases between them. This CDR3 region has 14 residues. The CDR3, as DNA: TGTGCCAGCAGCTTGGGGGGTCTGACTAACGAGCAGTACTTC. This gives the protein CASSLGGLTNEQYF.

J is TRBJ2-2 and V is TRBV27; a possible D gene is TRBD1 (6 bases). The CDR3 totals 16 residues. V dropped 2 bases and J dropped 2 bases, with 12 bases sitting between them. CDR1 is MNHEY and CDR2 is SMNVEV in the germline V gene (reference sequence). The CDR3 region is CASSLLSGVNTGELFF. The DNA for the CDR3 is TGTGCCAGCAGTTTACTTTCAGGGGTCAACACCGGGGAGCTGTTTTTT.

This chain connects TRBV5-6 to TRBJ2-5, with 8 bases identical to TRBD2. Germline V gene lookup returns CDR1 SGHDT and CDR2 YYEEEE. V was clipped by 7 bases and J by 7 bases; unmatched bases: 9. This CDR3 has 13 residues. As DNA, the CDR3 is TGTGCCAGCCAATCGGGGGGGACGGGGACCCAGTACTTC. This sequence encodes CASQSGGTGTQYF.

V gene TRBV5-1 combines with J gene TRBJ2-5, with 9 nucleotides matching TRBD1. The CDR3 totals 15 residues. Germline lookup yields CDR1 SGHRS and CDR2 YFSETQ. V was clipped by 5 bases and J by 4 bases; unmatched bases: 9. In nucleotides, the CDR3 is TGCGCCAGCAGGTCACAGGGGGCAGGTGGAGAGACCCAGTACTTC. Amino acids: CASRSQGAGGETQYF.

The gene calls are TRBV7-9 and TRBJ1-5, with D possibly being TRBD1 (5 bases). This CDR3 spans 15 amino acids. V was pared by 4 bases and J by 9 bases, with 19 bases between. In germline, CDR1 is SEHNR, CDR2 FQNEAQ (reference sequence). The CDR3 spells CASSSGGSWVRPQHF. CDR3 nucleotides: TGTGCCAGCAGCTCGGGGGGGTCCTGGGTCCGGCCCCAGCATTTT.

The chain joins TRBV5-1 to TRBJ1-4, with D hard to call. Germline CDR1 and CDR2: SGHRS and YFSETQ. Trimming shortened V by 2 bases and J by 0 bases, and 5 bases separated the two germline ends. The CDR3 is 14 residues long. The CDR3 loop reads CASSFRATNEKLFF. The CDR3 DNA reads TGCGCCAGCAGCTTTCGGGCAACTAATGAAAAACTGTTTTTT. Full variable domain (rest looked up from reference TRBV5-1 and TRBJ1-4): KAGVTQTPRYLIKTRGQQVTLSCSPISGHRSVSWYQQTPGQGLQFLFEYFSETQRNKGNFPGRFSGRQFSNSRSEMNVSTLELGDSALYLCASSFRATNEKLFFGSGTQLSVL.

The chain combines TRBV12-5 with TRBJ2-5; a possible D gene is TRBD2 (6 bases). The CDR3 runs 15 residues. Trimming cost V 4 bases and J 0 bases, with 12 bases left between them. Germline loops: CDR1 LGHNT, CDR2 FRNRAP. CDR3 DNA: TGTGCTAGTGGTTCGGATCGGACTAACCAAGAGACCCAGTACTTC. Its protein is CASGSDRTNQETQYF.

CDR3 loop: CASSFDLQGLETQYF. Written as DNA, the CDR3 is TGTGCCAGCAGTTTTGACCTACAGGGGTTAGAGACCCAGTACTTC. J is TRBJ2-5 and V is TRBV6-6, with 7 bases fitting TRBD1. V was pared by 4 bases and J by 4 bases, with 9 bases of the junction left unmatched. The CDR3 loop spans 15 amino acids. Germline V gene sequence: CDR1 MNHNY, CDR2 SVGAGI (reference sequence).

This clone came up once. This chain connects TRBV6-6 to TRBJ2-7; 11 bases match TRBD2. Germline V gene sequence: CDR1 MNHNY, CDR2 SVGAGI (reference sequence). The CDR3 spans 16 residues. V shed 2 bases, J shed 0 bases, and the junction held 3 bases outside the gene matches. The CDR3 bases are TGTGCCAGCAGTTACCCACTAGCGGGGGCCTCCTACGAGCAGTACTTC. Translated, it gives CASSYPLAGASYEQYF.

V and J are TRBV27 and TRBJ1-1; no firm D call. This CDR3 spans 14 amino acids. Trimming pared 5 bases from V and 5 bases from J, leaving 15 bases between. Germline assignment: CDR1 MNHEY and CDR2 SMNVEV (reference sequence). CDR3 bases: TGTGCCAGCAGTCCGACCGGGGTTTGGACTGAAGCTTTCTTT. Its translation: CASSPTGVWTEAFF.